Below are 19 T cell receptor beta chains sequenced from a single sample in a study of blood T cell repertoires in COVID-19 (dated by TCRdb to the early 2020s). The method behind the library was the immunoSEQ multiplex PCR assay. Entries here come from immuneACCESS through TCRdb and include only in-frame sequences with V and J called. Some clones fail to appear in such tables; in the studies checked, an unresolved V gene covers under half of the shortfall, and the cause of the remainder is unknown. This sample is represented by 95,000 to 150,000 clones; 75% to 90% of them were singletons. The leading ten clones occupy roughly 4.7% of the sample. The sequenced material came from peripheral blood. The receptors were gathered from a man aged 40-49 years with acute or convalescent COVID-19.

The J gene is TRBJ1-5, the V gene TRBV3-1 (or the pseudogene TRBV3-2); D may be TRBD1 (6 bases). Germline values: CDR1 LGHDT, CDR2 YNNKEL (reference sequence). CDR3 length: 14 amino acids. V was shortened by 6 bases and J by 4 bases, with 13 bases between the two germline ends. The CDR3: CASSRRGGNQPQHF. CDR3 sequence (DNA): TGTGCCAGCAGTAGAAGAGGGGGTAATCAGCCCCAGCATTTT.

The chain is built from TRBV27 and TRBJ2-3; 9 bases match TRBD2. The CDR3 is 17 amino acids. The germline V gene encodes CDR1 MNHEY and CDR2 SMNVEV (reference sequence). J gave up 6 bases and V 5 bases, and 15 bases lay outside the gene matches. This CDR3 reads CASSILTGRGGGDTQYF. The CDR3, as DNA: TGTGCCAGCAGTATTCTTACGGGGCGGGGGGGCGGTGATACGCAGTATTTT.

CDR3 amino acids: CASSFPGTSDQYQFF. Written as DNA, the CDR3 is TGTGCCAGCAGCTTTCCAGGGACTAGCGATCAGTATCAGTTCTTC. The J gene is TRBJ2-1, the V gene TRBV7-9; 10 positions match TRBD2. The junction had 12 bases not matched to a gene; V was cut back by 3 bases and J by 13 bases. Germline values: CDR1 SEHNR, CDR2 FQNEAQ (reference sequence). The length of the CDR3 is 15 residues.

Here the CDR3 reads CASSLGTGHNEQFF. The CDR3 DNA is TGTGCCAGCAGCTTAGGGACAGGGCACAATGAGCAGTTCTTC. The J gene is TRBJ2-1, the V gene TRBV7-9; 8 bases map to TRBD1. This CDR3 has 14 amino acids. V lost 1 base to trimming and J lost 5 bases; unmatched junction nucleotides: 1. Per germline, CDR1 SEHNR and CDR2 FQNEAQ (reference sequence).

The J gene is TRBJ1-1, the V gene TRBV12-3 or TRBV12-4; D remains unclear. V lost 7 bases to trimming and J lost 0 bases, with 9 bases between them. The CDR3 is 13 residues long. In DNA form, the CDR3 reads TGTGCCAGCACCAACGGGGTGAACACTGAAGCTTTCTTT. Encoded protein: CASTNGVNTEAFF.

The gene calls are TRBV11-3 and TRBJ2-1, with D possibly TRBD1 on 6 matching bases. The CDR3 contains 13 residues. The V end lost 6 bases, the J end lost 5 bases, and 11 bases lay between the germline ends. Germline V gene sequence: CDR1 SGHNT, CDR2 YENEEA. The CDR3 sequence: CASSSQGDNEQFF. The CDR3 nucleotides are TGTGCCAGCAGTTCACAGGGAGACAATGAGCAGTTCTTC.

This clone was counted once. This chain joins TRBV27 and TRBJ1-1, with 7 nucleotides matching TRBD1. With 2 bases clipped from V and 1 base from J, the junction kept 7 bases outside the gene matches. The CDR3 has 16 amino acids. Per the germline V gene, CDR1 is MNHEY and CDR2 is SMNVEV (reference sequence). CDR3 sequence (DNA): TGTGCCAGCAGTTTACTCACAGGGGTGGGGAACACTGAAGCTTTCTTT. It is translated as CASSLLTGVGNTEAFF.

The chain carries TRBV5-5 and TRBJ2-5, with 11 bases identical to TRBD2. This CDR3 has 17 residues. Losses at the gene ends were 1 base for V and 1 base for J; bases not matched to a gene: 6. The germline CDR1 and CDR2 sequences are SGHKS and YYEKEE (reference sequence). The DNA for the CDR3 is TGTGCCAGCAGCTTGACAGGGACTAGCGGAGGCCAAGAGACCCAGTACTTC. Its protein product is CASSLTGTSGGQETQYF.

The table lists this clone with a few counts. V gene TRBV30 combines with J gene TRBJ1-2, with D possibly TRBD1 on 5 matching bases. The V end was cut by 6 bases, the J end by 5 bases, with 16 bases between. This CDR3 is 13 amino acids long. Germline assignment: CDR1 GTSNPN and CDR2 SVGIG (reference sequence). The CDR3 loop is CACPRGGRYGYTF. The CDR3 DNA sequence: TGTGCCTGCCCCCGGGGGGGAAGGTATGGCTACACCTTC.

A word on this clone: The sample has other DNA sequences that encode this CDR3 too. The chain is built from TRBV10-3 and TRBJ1-2; weak D call: TRBD1 (6 bases). V lost 1 base and J lost 7, with 16 bases in between. The CDR3 has 15 residues. Per the germline V gene, CDR1 is ENHRY and CDR2 is SYGVKD. CDR3 region: CAISELGQGLGGYTF. In DNA form, the CDR3 reads TGTGCCATCAGTGAGTTAGGGCAGGGGCTTGGTGGCTACACCTTC.

The rearrangement uses TRBV4-2 and TRBJ2-5; 8 positions agree with TRBD2. CDR3 length: 16 amino acids. The germline V gene has CDR1 LGHNA and CDR2 YNFKEQ. The J segment lost 2 bases and the V segment lost 1 base, leaving 6 bases of the junction unmatched. The CDR3 region is CASSQGTAGEQETQYF. The CDR3 coding sequence is TGTGCCAGCAGCCAAGGCACAGCGGGGGAGCAAGAGACCCAGTACTTC.

This sequence joins TRBV6-1 and TRBJ1-6; unclear D gene. The germline CDR1 and CDR2 sequences are MNHNS and SASEGT. Trimming left V 2 bases short and J 4 bases short, with 6 bases between. The CDR3 contains 14 residues. CDR3 sequence reads: CASSEPSYNSPLHF. CDR3 DNA sequence: TGTGCCAGCAGTGAACCCAGTTATAATTCACCCCTCCACTTT.

The chain links TRBV6-5 to TRBJ2-7; 9 bases are a match to TRBD2. The junction had 7 bases not matched to a gene; V was cut back by 7 bases and J by 6 bases. This CDR3 is built from 13 residues. Looked up from germline, CDR1 is MNHEY and CDR2 is SVGAGI. This chain's CDR3 is CASKAGGRAEQYF. CDR3 bases: TGTGCCAGCAAGGCGGGGGGGCGAGCCGAGCAGTACTTC.

This rearrangement joins TRBV18 to TRBJ1-2; D not resolved. The CDR3 totals 12 residues. Trimming removed 0 bases at V and 8 bases at J, with 7 bases between. The germline V gene has CDR1 KGHSH and CDR2 LQKENI. The CDR3 region is CASSPPGGGYTF. The CDR3 bases are TGTGCCAGCTCACCACCTGGCGGGGGCTACACCTTC.

The chain is built from TRBV2 and TRBJ1-1; D remains ambiguous. This CDR3 is 15 amino acids long. V was pared by 1 base and J by 2 bases, with 11 bases between. Germline CDR1 SNHLY, CDR2 FYNNEI. The CDR3, as DNA: TGTGCCAGCAGTGAAGGTGTCCGGTCCAACACTGAAGCTTTCTTT. Translation: CASSEGVRSNTEAFF.

The gene calls are TRBV7-6 and TRBJ2-7, with TRBD1 identical over 7 bases. The CDR3 sequence is 13 residues long. J was trimmed by 6 bases and V by 2 bases; bases with no gene match: 4. The germline V gene has CDR1 SGHVS and CDR2 FNYEAQ. DNA of the CDR3: TGTGCCAGCAGCTTATCGGCAGGGGGCGAGCAGTACTTC. This codes for CASSLSAGGEQYF.

The chain recombines TRBV6-5 with TRBJ2-7; 7 bases align to TRBD1. With V trimmed by 4 bases and J by 4 bases, 4 bases remained unmatched. Germline-derived CDR1 and CDR2 are MNHEY and SVGAGI. The CDR3 has 13 amino acids. CDR3 DNA sequence: TGTGCCAGCAGTTTGGGCAGGGGGTACGAGCAGTACTTC. It translates to CASSLGRGYEQYF.

The V call is TRBV30, the J call TRBJ2-5; tentative D call: TRBD2 (6 bases). This CDR3 has 13 residues. CDR1 and CDR2 from the germline V gene are GTSNPN and SVGIG (reference sequence). V shed 5 bases and J shed 5 bases, with 15 bases lying between them. The CDR3 bases are TGTGCCTGGTGTCCCGGGGGAAGGGAGACCCAGTACTTC. It codes for CAWCPGGRETQYF. The variable domain in full, completed from reference TRBV30 and TRBJ2-5, reads SQTIHQWPATLVQPVGSPLSLECTVEGTSNPNLYWYRQAAGRGLQLLFYSVGIGQISSEVPQNLSASRPQDRQFILSSKKLLLSDSGFYLCAWCPGGRETQYFGPGTRLLVL.

The V call is TRBV25-1, the J call TRBJ1-2; D ambiguous. The germline V and J ends were trimmed by 0 bases and 3 bases, with 8 bases remaining between them. Per germline, CDR1 MGHDK and CDR2 SYGVNS. The CDR3 contains 14 residues. The CDR3 loop is CASSEYFIDYGYTF. CDR3 nucleotides: TGTGCCAGCAGTGAATATTTTATAGACTATGGCTACACCTTC.